This entry features one T cell receptor beta chain sequence. Its antigen remains unknown. Germline lookup yields CDR1 MDHEN and CDR2 SYDVKM. Trimming at V came to 7 bases and at J to 1 base, leaving 4 bases not matched to a gene. The CDR3 contains 16 residues. Repertoires were generated with immunoSEQ multiplex PCR, while TCRdb's copy carries only in-frame clones and drops some. The sample has 85,000 to 130,000 clones; 88% are singletons. The data were taken from a study of cytomegalovirus exposure and HLA in healthy donors. Study-wide results and caveats: The study listed roughly 150 cytomegalovirus-associated TCR beta chains.

The source is a woman between 18 and 29 years old in good health and CMV-seropositive. Sequencing used PBMCs. This rearrangement joins TRBV28 to TRBJ2-5, with 15 bases matching TRBD2. The CDR3 region has the DNA TGTGCCAGCAAACGGACTAGCGGGGGGGCCCAAGAGACCCAGTACTTC. Residues: CASKRTSGGAQETQYF.